What follows describes a single T cell receptor beta chain. Deletions cut 3 bases from V and 3 bases from J, with 8 bases between. Germline values: CDR1 KGHSH, CDR2 LQKENI. This CDR3 spans 13 amino acids. The repertoire was sequenced with immunoSEQ multiplex PCR; TCRdb's copy has only in-frame clones and lacks some. The data contain approximately 130,000 clones, around 95% of them seen just once; the ten biggest clones take up roughly 0.45%. The data belong to a study of T cell changes during pregnancy in multiple sclerosis. The genes are TRBV18 and TRBJ1-2; weak D call: TRBD1 (5 bases). The sample in question was peripheral blood, obtained after pregnancy. The sequence was obtained from a female donor with multiple sclerosis, enrolled in a pregnancy study. The CDR3 reads CASSPTDDYGYTF. In DNA form, the CDR3 reads TGTGCCAGCTCACCGACAGACGACTATGGCTACACCTTC. The full variable domain, completed using reference TRBV18 and TRBJ1-2, is NAGVMQNPRHLVRRRGQEARLRCSPMKGHSHVYWYRQLPEEGLKFMVYLQKENIIDESGMPKERFSAEFPKEGPSILRIQQVVRGDSAAYFCASSPTDDYGYTFGSGTRLTVV.